This is a list of T cell receptor beta chains from one sample in a study of T cells in Graves' hyperthyroidism and ophthalmopathy. TCRdb recomputed calls from the multiplex PCR reads with MiXCR, one row per CDR3 protein. The profile shows 400,000 to 500,000 distinct CDR3 sequences, roughly 14% of them singletons. The sample was blood. These receptors came from a man younger than 35 with Graves' ophthalmopathy. Both conserved end residues are part of each CDR3. D genes are given only for firm matches. Clone size is shown for a subset of rows, as once, few, many or a class of expanded clone.

j_gene	abundance	v_gene	d_gene	CDR3aa	CDR3nt
TRBJ2-3	NA	TRBV10-3	NA	CAISESKGTDTDTQYF	TGTGCCATCAGTGAGTCGAAGGGGACCGACACAGATACGCAGTATTTT
TRBJ2-7	many	TRBV5-1	TRBD2	CASSDRDGGRASPTTGEQYF	TGCGCCAGCAGCGACCGGGACGGCGGGAGGGCCAGTCCAACTACGGGGGAGCAGTACTTC
TRBJ1-3	NA	TRBV10-1	NA	CASSDSIRSSGNTIYF	TGCGCCAGCAGTGACTCGATCAGGAGCTCTGGAAACACCATATATTTT
TRBJ2-7	many	TRBV3-1	NA	CASSQDGGFEQYF	TGTGCCAGCAGCCAAGATGGAGGGTTCGAGCAGTACTTC
TRBJ2-4	few	TRBV29-1	NA	CSARTVFNIQYF	TGCAGCGCCAGGACAGTTTTTAACATTCAGTACTTC
TRBJ2-3	NA	TRBV4-1	TRBD1	CASSHPGTGGLTDTQYF	TGCGCCAGCAGCCACCCTGGGACAGGGGGCCTCACAGATACGCAGTATTTT
TRBJ2-7	many	TRBV11-3	NA	CASTSSYEQYF	TGTGCCAGCACTTCGTCCTACGAGCAGTACTTC
TRBJ1-1	many	TRBV18	NA	CASSPPEPGTEAFF	TGTGCCAGCTCACCACCGGAGCCGGGCACTGAAGCTTTCTTT
TRBJ2-5	medium-sized	TRBV5-8	NA	CASSLWVTGRETQYF	TGTGCCAGCAGCTTGTGGGTGACAGGAAGAGAGACCCAGTACTTC
TRBJ1-4	few	TRBV20-1	NA	CSARAPGQPGALRKLFF	TGCAGTGCTAGGGCGCCGGGACAACCGGGGGCCCTGAGGAAACTGTTTTTT
TRBJ2-1	many	TRBV6-5	NA	CASSYSPAANYNEQFF	TGTGCCAGCAGTTACTCGCCGGCGGCTAACTACAATGAGCAGTTCTTC
TRBJ1-5	NA	TRBV4-1	TRBD1	CASSQQQGNQPQHF	TGCGCCAGCAGCCAACAACAGGGGAATCAGCCCCAGCATTTT
TRBJ1-2	NA	TRBV20-1	NA	CSARDKGPHGCTF	TGCAGTGCTAGAGATAAGGGACCCCATGGCTGCACCTTC
TRBJ2-7	many	TRBV20-1	TRBD2	CSASPSGRKDYEQYF	TGCAGTGCTAGTCCTAGCGGGAGAAAGGACTACGAGCAGTACTTC
TRBJ2-1	many	TRBV5-5	NA	CASSPAVGSLNNEQFF	TGTGCCAGCAGCCCGGCCGTGGGTTCCCTCAACAATGAGCAGTTCTTC
TRBJ2-3	few	TRBV4-1	TRBD1	CAGSQQRGQADTQYF	TGCGCCGGCAGCCAACAAAGAGGACAGGCAGATACGCAGTATTTT
TRBJ2-5	many	TRBV6-1	TRBD2	CASRQTSGGWKETQYF	TGTGCCAGCAGACAAACTAGCGGGGGTTGGAAAGAGACCCAGTACTTC
TRBJ1-3	many	TRBV11-2	NA	CASSLNRGSLYF	TGTGCCAGCAGCTTAAATCGCGGGTCGTTATATTTT
TRBJ2-3	many	TRBV28	NA	CASSPGGGAGTDTQYF	TGTGCCAGCAGCCCAGGAGGGGGCGCAGGCACAGATACGCAGTATTTT
TRBJ2-2	NA	TRBV20-1	TRBD2	CSARELAGGRVGELFF	TGCAGTGCTAGAGAACTAGCGGGGGGTCGGGTCGGGGAGCTGTTTTTT
TRBJ2-7	NA	TRBV19	TRBD2	CASSPILAGAYEQYF	TGTGCCAGTAGTCCCATCCTAGCGGGAGCCTACGAGCAGTACTTC
TRBJ2-7	many	TRBV2	NA	CASRPGSAYEQYF	TGTGCCAGCAGACCCGGGTCCGCCTACGAGCAGTACTTC
TRBJ1-2	NA	TRBV20-1	TRBD1	CSARDSNYGYTF	TGCAGTGCTCGGGACAGCAACTATGGCTACACCTTC
TRBJ2-7	many	TRBV5-1	NA	CASNRQNTYEQYF	TGCGCCAGCAACAGGCAGAACACCTACGAGCAGTACTTC
TRBJ1-2	many	TRBV20-1	NA	CSPPGRNNYGYTF	TGCAGCCCACCGGGCAGGAATAACTATGGCTACACCTTC
TRBJ2-1	many	TRBV3-1	NA	CASSQDLDPRWSKYGQFF	TGTGCCAGCAGCCAAGATCTCGATCCCAGGTGGTCGAAATACGGCCAGTTCTTC
TRBJ2-1	many	TRBV7-8	TRBD2	CASSHMSGGPISYNEQFF	TGTGCCAGCAGCCACATGAGCGGGGGCCCGATCTCCTACAATGAGCAGTTCTTC
TRBJ2-7	many	TRBV29-1	TRBD1	CSVVGTGGEQYF	TGCAGCGTGGTGGGGACAGGGGGTGAGCAGTACTTC
TRBJ1-6	many	TRBV18	NA	CASSPRSENNSPLHF	TGTGCCAGCTCACCACGGTCGGAGAATAATTCACCCCTCCACTTT
TRBJ1-1	many	TRBV6-1	TRBD1	CASTHRGPTEAFF	TGTGCCAGCACTCACAGGGGTCCCACTGAAGCTTTCTTT
TRBJ2-3	many	TRBV7-9	NA	CAGGFGRVSGTDTQYF	TGTGCCGGGGGTTTTGGCAGGGTATCGGGCACAGATACGCAGTATTTT
TRBJ2-3	many	TRBV5-1	NA	CASSLTVSADTQYF	TGCGCCAGCAGCTTAACAGTCAGTGCAGATACGCAGTATTTT
TRBJ2-7	NA	TRBV4-1	NA	CASSQEGRRPPGPYEQYF	TGCGCCAGCAGCCAAGAAGGACGGCGACCACCGGGCCCGTACGAGCAGTACTTC
TRBJ2-7	many	TRBV6-2/TRBV6-3	NA	CASTDPESYEQYF	TGTGCCAGCACCGACCCGGAATCCTACGAGCAGTACTTC
TRBJ2-5	few	TRBV4-1	TRBD1	CASSHPRTGGRETQYF	TGCGCCAGCAGCCACCCCCGGACAGGGGGCAGGGAGACCCAGTACTTC
TRBJ1-6	once	TRBV6-2/TRBV6-3	NA	CASSYGRGGSPLHF	TGTGCCAGCAGTTACGGCAGGGGAGGTTCACCCCTCCACTTT
TRBJ2-1	many	TRBV7-9	NA	CASSPYSSYNEQFF	TGTGCCAGCAGTCCTTATAGCTCCTACAATGAGCAGTTCTTC
TRBJ2-7	many	TRBV7-9	NA	CASSSSGVYEQYF	TGTGCCAGCAGCTCTTCAGGGGTCTACGAGCAGTACTTC
TRBJ1-1	few	TRBV19	NA	CTSSPYGTGIEAFF	TGTACCAGTAGTCCCTACGGGACGGGTATTGAAGCTTTCTTT
TRBJ2-2	many	TRBV7-9	TRBD2	CASSLGTSGGSNTGELFF	TGTGCCAGCAGCCTCGGGACTAGCGGGGGGTCGAACACCGGGGAGCTGTTTTTT
TRBJ2-7	many	TRBV20-1	TRBD2	CSAPQSGGYEQYF	TGCAGTGCCCCTCAGTCGGGAGGATACGAGCAGTACTTC
TRBJ2-6	NA	TRBV20-1	NA	CSASAGANVLTF	TGCAGTGCTAGTGCTGGGGCCAACGTCCTGACTTTC
TRBJ2-5	many	TRBV30	NA	CAWSGQTQETQYF	TGTGCCTGGAGTGGGCAGACCCAAGAGACCCAGTACTTC
TRBJ2-2	few	TRBV11-3	NA	CASSSTDKTNTGELFF	TGTGCCAGCAGCTCGACAGATAAAACGAACACCGGGGAGCTGTTTTTT
TRBJ1-1	many	TRBV7-2	NA	CASSSTGSHTEAFF	TGTGCCAGCAGCTCTACAGGGTCTCACACTGAAGCTTTCTTT
TRBJ1-1	many	TRBV5-8	TRBD1	CASSSTGGALNTEAFF	TGTGCCAGCAGCTCGACAGGGGGCGCGTTGAACACTGAAGCTTTCTTT
TRBJ2-7	few	TRBV13	NA	CASSRQHYEQYF	TGTGCCAGCAGTCGACAGCACTACGAGCAGTACTTC
TRBJ1-1	many	TRBV19	TRBD1	CASSRDVPGQGWDTEAFF	TGTGCCAGTAGTAGAGACGTCCCGGGACAGGGTTGGGACACTGAAGCTTTCTTT
TRBJ2-3	NA	TRBV7-3	TRBD2	CASSQTSGSTDTQYF	TGTGCCAGCAGCCAAACTAGCGGGAGTACAGATACGCAGTATTTT
TRBJ2-1	NA	TRBV5-1	TRBD1	CASYRGDYYNEQFF	TGCGCCAGCTACAGGGGGGATTACTACAATGAGCAGTTCTTC
TRBJ2-7	many	TRBV7-4	NA	CASSLKRLYEQYF	TGTGCCAGCAGCTTAAAGAGGCTCTACGAGCAGTACTTC
TRBJ2-3	many	TRBV11-2	NA	CASSFWVDTQYF	TGTGCCAGCAGCTTTTGGGTAGATACGCAGTATTTT
TRBJ1-3	NA	TRBV6-1	NA	CASSDWTFKAGNTIYF	TGTGCCAGCAGTGATTGGACATTTAAGGCAGGAAACACCATATATTTT